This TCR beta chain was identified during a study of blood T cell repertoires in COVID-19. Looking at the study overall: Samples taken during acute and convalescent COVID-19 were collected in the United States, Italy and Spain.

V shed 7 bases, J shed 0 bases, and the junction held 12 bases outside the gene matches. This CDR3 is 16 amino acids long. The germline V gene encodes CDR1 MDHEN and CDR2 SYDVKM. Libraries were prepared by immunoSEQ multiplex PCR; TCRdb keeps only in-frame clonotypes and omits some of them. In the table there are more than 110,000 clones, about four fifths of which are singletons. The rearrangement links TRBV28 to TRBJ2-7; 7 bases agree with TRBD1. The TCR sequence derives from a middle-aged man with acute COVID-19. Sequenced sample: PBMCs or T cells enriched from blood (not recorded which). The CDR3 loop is CASTSIGRGTSYEQYF. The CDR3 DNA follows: TGTGCCAGCACCTCCATAGGCAGGGGGACCTCCTACGAGCAGTACTTC.